One sample yielded the 24 T cell receptor beta chains listed below, sequenced in a study of T cell responses to AZD1222 COVID-19 vaccine. The assay was immunoSEQ multiplex PCR, and TCRdb's table has in-frame clones only and misses some. In the table there are some 120,000 clones, over 75% of which are singletons. Source: peripheral blood, taken on day 0 of AZD1222 vaccination. The origin of the receptors is an adult in good health.

The chain joins TRBV28 to TRBJ2-7; 7 bases match TRBD1. CDR1 MDHEN and CDR2 SYDVKM come from the germline V gene. After removal of 3 bases from V and 13 bases from J, the junction contained 9 bases not matched to a gene. CDR3 length equals 12 residues. Here the CDR3 DNA reads TGTGCCAGCAGTTTGGGGTCAGGGGGTCCCTACTTC. Protein product: CASSLGSGGPYF.

This chain's CDR3 is CASSKGVRRPNTGELFF. CDR3 DNA sequence: TGTGCCAGCAGCAAAGGGGTCCGACGGCCGAACACCGGGGAGCTGTTTTTT. V and J are TRBV21-1 and TRBJ2-2. TRBV21-1 is a pseudogene. This CDR3 region has 17 residues.

The V and J genes are TRBV2 and TRBJ2-1; perhaps TRBD1 as D (8 bases). With 5 bases removed from V and 5 bases from J, the gap between germline ends came to 16 bases. The CDR3 runs 15 residues. CDR1 is SNHLY and CDR2 is FYNNEI in the germline V gene. The CDR3 nucleotides are TGTGCCAGCAGTCCCGGACAGGGAGGGCACAATGAGCAGTTCTTC. Translation: CASSPGQGGHNEQFF.

CDR3 sequence (DNA): TGTGCTAGTGGACGAGGCGCTAGCTCCTACGAGCAGTACTTC. It translates to CASGRGASSYEQYF. The chain recombines TRBV12-5 with TRBJ2-7; D remains ambiguous. CDR3 length equals 14 residues. V was clipped by 6 bases and J by 0 bases, with 12 bases between them. CDR1 is LGHNT and CDR2 is FRNRAP in the germline V gene.

The chain couples TRBV19 to TRBJ2-2; 7 nucleotides align to TRBD2. The CDR3 covers 15 residues. Trimming at V came to 4 bases and at J to 6 bases, leaving 8 bases not matched to a gene. Germline assignment: CDR1 LNHDA and CDR2 SQIVND (reference sequence). CDR3 nucleotide sequence: TGTGCCAGTAGTACCCCCCGCCGGGGGGCCGGGGAGCTGTTTTTT. Protein: CASSTPRRGAGELFF. Combining the CDR3 with reference TRBV19 and TRBJ2-2 gives the whole variable domain DGGITQSPKYLFRKEGQNVTLSCEQNLNHDAMYWYRQDPGQGLRLIYYSQIVNDFQKGDIAEGYSVSREKKESFPLTVTSAQKNPTAFYLCASSTPRRGAGELFFGEGSRLTVL.

The chain recombines TRBV30 with TRBJ2-7; TRBD1 is a possible D gene (5 bases). With 2 bases removed from V and 0 bases from J, the gap between germline ends came to 11 bases. The CDR3 loop spans 14 amino acids. Germline V lookup: CDR1 GTSNPN, CDR2 SVGIG (reference sequence). The CDR3 DNA follows: TGTGCCTGGAGTTGGGGCGGAACCTCCTACGAGCAGTACTTC. Protein product: CAWSWGGTSYEQYF.

CDR3 bases: TGTGCCAGCAGCTTAGAAGCCCCAGGGGACGAGCAGTACTTC. This translates into CASSLEAPGDEQYF. The J gene is TRBJ2-7, the V gene TRBV7-9; tentative D call: TRBD1 (6 bases). CDR3 length: 14 residues. V was clipped by 1 base and J by 5 bases, with 12 bases between them. CDR1 is SEHNR and CDR2 is FQNEAQ in the germline V gene (reference sequence).

The rearrangement uses TRBV21-1 and TRBJ1-6. TRBV21-1 is classified as a pseudogene. This CDR3 comprises 12 residues. The CDR3, as DNA: TGTGCCAGCAGCAGACCCCATTCACCCCTCCACTTT. Encoded protein: CASSRPHSPLHF.

This chain connects TRBV15 to TRBJ2-2; 8 nucleotides agree with TRBD2. CDR3 length: 16 residues. Losses at the gene ends were 3 bases for V and 3 bases for J; bases not matched to a gene: 6. Germline values: CDR1 LNHNV, CDR2 YYDKDF (reference sequence). CDR3 bases: TGTGCCACCAGCAGCGCCCAACTAGCGGACACCGGGGAGCTGTTTTTT. Protein sequence: CATSSAQLADTGELFF.

This chain joins TRBV5-1 and TRBJ2-3; D is possibly TRBD2 (7 bases). Germline CDR1 and CDR2: SGHRS and YFSETQ. The length of the CDR3 is 15 residues. Between the trimmed V and J ends, which lost 1 base and 4 bases, there was a span of 13 bases. CDR3 protein: CASSLLTGRADTQYF. The CDR3 region has the DNA TGCGCCAGCAGCTTGTTAACAGGGAGGGCAGATACGCAGTATTTT.

CDR3 nucleotides: TGTGCCAGCAGTCTACAGGTAGACAATGAGCAGTTCTTC. It translates to CASSLQVDNEQFF. The chain couples TRBV6-5 to TRBJ2-1; D might be TRBD1 (5 bases). The V end was cut by 5 bases, the J end by 5 bases, with 10 bases between. CDR3 length: 13 residues. Looked up from germline, CDR1 is MNHEY and CDR2 is SVGAGI.

This clone showed up just once. The J gene is TRBJ2-1, the V gene TRBV9; 8 nucleotides align to TRBD2. The CDR3 is 13 residues long. Germline assignment: CDR1 SGDLS and CDR2 YYNGEE. Unmatched junction bases numbered 5, after V lost 4 bases and J lost 8 bases. The CDR3 region is CASSRNSGDEQFF. Here the CDR3 DNA reads TGTGCCAGCAGCCGGAATAGCGGGGATGAGCAGTTCTTC.

The gene calls are TRBV15 and TRBJ2-7; TRBD1 matches at 9 bases. This CDR3 is built from 16 residues. Trimming removed 1 base from V and 2 bases from J; junction bases left unmatched: 6. Germline-derived CDR1 and CDR2 are LNHNV and YYDKDF (reference sequence). CDR3: CATSRAAGTGTYEQYF. The CDR3 nucleotides read TGTGCCACCAGCAGAGCCGCGGGGACAGGGACCTACGAGCAGTACTTC.

V gene TRBV19 combines with J gene TRBJ1-2; possibly TRBD1 for D (6 bases). CDR1 LNHDA and CDR2 SQIVND come from the germline V gene (reference sequence). The V and J ends lost 5 bases and 2 bases respectively, with 15 bases between them. This CDR3 comprises 15 residues. The DNA for the CDR3 is TGTGCCAGTAGTCTCCGGGACAAGTCCAACTATGGCTACACCTTC. Its translation is CASSLRDKSNYGYTF.

This clone has just one count. This rearrangement joins TRBV12-3 or TRBV12-4 to TRBJ1-3; the D is unclear. This CDR3 has 12 residues. V shed 6 bases and J shed 3 bases, with 6 bases lying between them. The CDR3 DNA reads as TGTGCCAGCAGGGCTCTTGGAAACACCATATATTTT. This encodes CASRALGNTIYF.

This chain links TRBV19 with TRBJ1-2; D call uncertain. This CDR3 region has 13 residues. The V end lost 3 bases, the J end lost 5 bases, and 10 bases lay between the germline ends. Germline V gives CDR1 LNHDA, CDR2 SQIVND (reference sequence). CDR3 sequence (DNA): TGTGCCAGTAGTATGGGGTTGGCGTATGGCTACACCTTC. Translating it yields CASSMGLAYGYTF.

The V and J genes are TRBV27 and TRBJ2-7; the D is unclear. CDR1 and CDR2 (germline): MNHEY, SMNVEV (reference sequence). This CDR3 contains 12 residues. V was clipped by 5 bases and J by 3 bases, with 8 bases between them. CDR3 nucleotide sequence: TGTGCCAGCAGTCCCGACCGCTACGAGCAGTACTTC. This encodes CASSPDRYEQYF.

CDR3 sequence (DNA): TGTGCCAGCAGCCTCGACAGGGGGGTCACTGAAGCTTTCTTT. It yields the protein CASSLDRGVTEAFF. The chain joins TRBV11-3 to TRBJ1-1; 9 nucleotides agree with TRBD1. Germline CDR1 reads SGHNT; CDR2 reads YENEEA. This CDR3 is built from 14 residues. The ends lost 5 bases at V and 4 bases at J; junction bases unmatched: 5.

The chain carries TRBV7-2 and TRBJ2-5; D may be TRBD1 (5 bases). This CDR3 region has 14 residues. Per the germline V gene, CDR1 is SGHTA and CDR2 is FQGNSA. V was trimmed by 1 base and J by 2 bases, leaving 8 bases between them. The CDR3 sequence: CASSLGQPQETQYF. The CDR3 DNA sequence: TGTGCCAGCAGCTTAGGACAGCCTCAAGAGACCCAGTACTTC.

V usage is TRBV28 and J usage is TRBJ2-2; TRBD2 agrees at 12 bases. Losses at the gene ends were 2 bases for V and 4 bases for J; bases not matched to a gene: 5. Germline loops: CDR1 MDHEN, CDR2 SYDVKM. This CDR3 has 17 residues. The CDR3 DNA sequence: TGTGCCAGCAGTTTAGGGCGGGGACTAGCGGGCACCGGGGAGCTGTTTTTT. This translates into CASSLGRGLAGTGELFF. Full variable domain (outside the CDR3, taken from reference TRBV28 and TRBJ2-2): DVKVTQSSRYLVKRTGEKVFLECVQDMDHENMFWYRQDPGLGLRLIYFSYDVKMKEKGDIPEGYSVSREKKERFSLILESASTNQTSMYLCASSLGRGLAGTGELFFGEGSRLTVL.

The rearrangement uses TRBV27 and TRBJ2-7; TRBD1 might be the D (6 bases). The germline gives CDR1 MNHEY, CDR2 SMNVEV (reference sequence). The CDR3 runs to 13 residues. Trimming left V 6 bases short and J 3 bases short, with 12 bases between. The DNA for the CDR3 is TGTGCCAGCAGACTGGGGGCCAACTACGAGCAGTACTTC. This sequence encodes CASRLGANYEQYF.

This chain uses TRBV11-2 with TRBJ2-2; 10 bases map to TRBD2. From germline, CDR1 is SGHAT and CDR2 FQNNGV. The CDR3 spans 17 residues. J gave up 5 bases and V 1 base, and 7 bases lay outside the gene matches. The CDR3 protein is CASSLVLAGDPTGELFF. The CDR3, as DNA: TGTGCCAGCAGCTTAGTCCTAGCGGGAGATCCAACCGGGGAGCTGTTTTTT.

CDR3 protein: CASRPTGWYQETQYF. The CDR3 coding sequence is TGTGCCAGTAGACCCACCGGGTGGTACCAAGAGACCCAGTACTTC. This chain links TRBV19 with TRBJ2-5; no reliable D call. The CDR3 sequence is 15 residues long. V lost 6 bases and J 0 bases, leaving 14 bases between the germline ends. Germline V gene data show CDR1 as LNHDA and CDR2 as SQIVND (reference sequence).

This clone was seen a few times. The chain combines TRBV9 with TRBJ2-2, with no clear D. Germline V CDR1 and CDR2: SGDLS, YYNGEE. V lost 4 bases and J 0 bases, leaving 13 bases between the germline ends. The CDR3 covers 16 residues. In DNA form, the CDR3 reads TGTGCCAGCAGCTCCAGTCCAGGCGCGAACACCGGGGAGCTGTTTTTT. Translation gives CASSSSPGANTGELFF. Based on the CDR3 plus reference TRBV9 and TRBJ2-2, the full variable domain is DSGVTQTPKHLITATGQRVTLRCSPRSGDLSVYWYQQSLDQGLQFLIQYYNGEERAKGNILERFSAQQFPDLHSELNLSSLELGDSALYFCASSSSPGANTGELFFGEGSRLTVL.